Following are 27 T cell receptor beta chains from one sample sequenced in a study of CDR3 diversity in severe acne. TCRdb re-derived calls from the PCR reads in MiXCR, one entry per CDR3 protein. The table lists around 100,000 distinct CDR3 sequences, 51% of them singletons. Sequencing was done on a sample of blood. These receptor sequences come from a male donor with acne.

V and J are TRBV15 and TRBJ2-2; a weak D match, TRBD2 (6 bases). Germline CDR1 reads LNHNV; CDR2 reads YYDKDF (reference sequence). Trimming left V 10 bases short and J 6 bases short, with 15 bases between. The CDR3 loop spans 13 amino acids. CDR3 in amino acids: CASSIGTAGELFF. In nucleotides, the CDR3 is TGTGCCAGTAGTATTGGGACTGCCGGGGAGCTGTTTTTT. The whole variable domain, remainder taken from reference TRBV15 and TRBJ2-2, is DAMVIQNPRYQVTQFGKPVTLSCSQTLNHNVMYWYQQKSSQAPKLLFHYYDKDFNNEADTPDNFQSRRPNTSFCFLDIRSPGLGDTAMYLCASSIGTAGELFFGEGSRLTVL.

CDR3 nucleotides: TGCAGTGCTAGGGTAGGGATGGGGGAGACCCAGTACTTC. This encodes CSARVGMGETQYF. This rearrangement joins TRBV20-1 to TRBJ2-5; unclear D gene. CDR3 length equals 13 residues. Germline V CDR1 and CDR2: DFQATT, SNEGSKA (reference sequence). V gave up 3 bases and J gave up 5 bases, with 13 bases separating them.

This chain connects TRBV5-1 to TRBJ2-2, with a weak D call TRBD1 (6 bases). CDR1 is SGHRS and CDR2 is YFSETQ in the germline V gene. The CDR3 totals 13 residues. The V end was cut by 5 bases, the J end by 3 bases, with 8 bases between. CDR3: CASSSGDTGELFF. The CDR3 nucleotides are TGCGCCAGCAGTTCAGGGGACACCGGGGAGCTGTTTTTT.

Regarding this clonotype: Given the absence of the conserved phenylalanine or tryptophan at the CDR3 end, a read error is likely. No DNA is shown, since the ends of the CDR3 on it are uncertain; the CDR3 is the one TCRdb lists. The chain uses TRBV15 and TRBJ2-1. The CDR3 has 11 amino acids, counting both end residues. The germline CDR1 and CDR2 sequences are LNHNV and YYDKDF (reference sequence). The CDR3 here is CATSRDLTGKN.

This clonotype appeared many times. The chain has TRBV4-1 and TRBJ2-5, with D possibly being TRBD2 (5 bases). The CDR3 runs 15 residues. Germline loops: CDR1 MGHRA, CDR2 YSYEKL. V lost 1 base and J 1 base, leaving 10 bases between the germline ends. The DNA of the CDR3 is TGCGCCAGCAGCCAAGTCGTCCTAGCCCAAGAGACCCAGTACTTC. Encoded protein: CASSQVVLAQETQYF.

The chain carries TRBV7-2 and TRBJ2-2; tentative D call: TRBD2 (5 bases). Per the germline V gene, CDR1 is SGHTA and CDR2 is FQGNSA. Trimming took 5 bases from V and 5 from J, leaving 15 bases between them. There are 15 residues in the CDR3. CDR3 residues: CASSQDPRGTGELFF. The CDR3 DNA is TGTGCCAGCAGCCAAGACCCTCGAGGGACCGGGGAGCTGTTTTTT. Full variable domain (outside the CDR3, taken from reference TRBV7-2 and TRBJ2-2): GAGVSQSPSNKVTEKGKDVELRCDPISGHTALYWYRQSLGQGLEFLIYFQGNSAPDKSGLPSDRFSAERTGGSVSTLTIQRTQQEDSAVYLCASSQDPRGTGELFFGEGSRLTVL.

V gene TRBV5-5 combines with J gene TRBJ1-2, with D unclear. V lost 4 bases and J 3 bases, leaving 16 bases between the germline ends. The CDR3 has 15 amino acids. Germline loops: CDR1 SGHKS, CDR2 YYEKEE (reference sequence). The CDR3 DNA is TGTGCCAGCAGCCTTCTGAGTGGAGGCGACTATGGCTACACCTTC. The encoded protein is CASSLLSGGDYGYTF.

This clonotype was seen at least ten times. CDR3 sequence: CASSLVSLPITGELFF. CDR3 in DNA: TGTGCCAGCAGCTTGGTCTCCCTTCCAATCACCGGGGAGCTGTTTTTT. The chain has TRBV5-5 and TRBJ2-2; D unclear. Looked up from germline, CDR1 is SGHKS and CDR2 is YYEKEE (reference sequence). This CDR3 contains 16 residues. V was cut by 0 bases and J by 4 bases, with 13 bases left in between.

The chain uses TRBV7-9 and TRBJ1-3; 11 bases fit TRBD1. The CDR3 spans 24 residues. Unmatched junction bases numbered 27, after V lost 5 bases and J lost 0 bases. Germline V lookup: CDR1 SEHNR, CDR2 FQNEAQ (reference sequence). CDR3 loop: CASSDPNLRRTGGRTGYSGNTIYF. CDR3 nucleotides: TGTGCCAGCAGCGATCCCAATCTCCGGCGGACAGGGGGCCGGACCGGTTACTCTGGAAACACCATATATTTT.

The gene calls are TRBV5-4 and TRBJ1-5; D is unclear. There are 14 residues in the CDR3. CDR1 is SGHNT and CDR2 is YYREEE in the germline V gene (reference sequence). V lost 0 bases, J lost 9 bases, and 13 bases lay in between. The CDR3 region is CASSLAVGDWPQHF. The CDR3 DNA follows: TGTGCCAGCAGCTTGGCCGTGGGAGATTGGCCCCAGCATTTT.

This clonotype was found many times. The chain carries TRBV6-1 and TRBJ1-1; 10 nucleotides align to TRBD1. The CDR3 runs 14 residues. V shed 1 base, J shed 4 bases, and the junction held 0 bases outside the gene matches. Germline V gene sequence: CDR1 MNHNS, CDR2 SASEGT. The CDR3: CASSEGTGGTEAFF. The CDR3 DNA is TGTGCCAGCAGTGAAGGGACAGGGGGCACTGAAGCTTTCTTT.

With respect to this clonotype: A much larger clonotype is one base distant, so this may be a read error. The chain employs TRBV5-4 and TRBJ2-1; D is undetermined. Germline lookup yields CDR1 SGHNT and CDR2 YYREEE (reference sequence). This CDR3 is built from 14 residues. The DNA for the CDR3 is TGTGCCAGCAGCGGCGGCCCGGCCTACGATGAGCAGTTCTTC. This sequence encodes CASSGGPAYDEQFF.

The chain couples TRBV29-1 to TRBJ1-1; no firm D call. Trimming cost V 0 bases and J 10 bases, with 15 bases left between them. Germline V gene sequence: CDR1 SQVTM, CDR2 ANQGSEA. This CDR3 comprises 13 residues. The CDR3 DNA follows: TGCAGCGTTGAAGATCCTCACCGGCTCGGAGCTTTCTTT. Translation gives CSVEDPHRLGAFF. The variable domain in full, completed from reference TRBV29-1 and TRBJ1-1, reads SAVISQKPSRDICQRGTSLTIQCQVDSQVTMMFWYRQQPGQSLTLIATANQGSEATYESGFVIDKFPISRPNLTFSTLTVSNMSPEDSSIYLCSVEDPHRLGAFFGQGTRLTVV.

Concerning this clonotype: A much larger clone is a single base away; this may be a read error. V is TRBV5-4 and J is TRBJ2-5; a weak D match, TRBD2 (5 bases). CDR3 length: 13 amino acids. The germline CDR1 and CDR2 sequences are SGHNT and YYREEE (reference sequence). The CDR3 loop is CASSRGDAETQYF. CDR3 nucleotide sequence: TGTGCCAGCAGCCGGGGAGACGCAGAGACTCAGTACTTC.

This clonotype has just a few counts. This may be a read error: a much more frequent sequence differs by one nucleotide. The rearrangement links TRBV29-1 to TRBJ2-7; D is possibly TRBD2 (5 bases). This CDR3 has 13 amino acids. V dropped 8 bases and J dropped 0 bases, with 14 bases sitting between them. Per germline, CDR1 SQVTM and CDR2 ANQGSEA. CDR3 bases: TGCAGCATCCGGACGGGGAGCTCCTACGAGCAGTACGTC. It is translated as CSIRTGSSYEQYV.

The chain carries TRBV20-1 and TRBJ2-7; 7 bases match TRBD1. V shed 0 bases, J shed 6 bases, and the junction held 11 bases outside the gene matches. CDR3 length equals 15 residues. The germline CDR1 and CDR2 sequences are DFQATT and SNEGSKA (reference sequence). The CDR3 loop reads CSARDQAQGTPEQYF. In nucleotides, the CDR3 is TGCAGTGCTAGAGATCAGGCACAGGGGACCCCCGAGCAGTACTTC.

CDR3 region: CASSLAPVGVGYEQYF. The CDR3 region has the DNA TGTGCCAGCAGCTTAGCGCCAGTTGGGGTCGGGTACGAGCAGTACTTC. The J gene is TRBJ2-7, the V gene TRBV7-9; D remains unclear. There are 16 residues in the CDR3. Germline-derived CDR1 and CDR2 are SEHNR and FQNEAQ (reference sequence). V lost 0 bases and J lost 4, with 16 bases in between.

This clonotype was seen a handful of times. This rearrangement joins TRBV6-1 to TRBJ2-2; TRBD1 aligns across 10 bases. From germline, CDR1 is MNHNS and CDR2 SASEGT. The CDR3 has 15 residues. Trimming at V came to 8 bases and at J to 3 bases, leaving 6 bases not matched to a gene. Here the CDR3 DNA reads TGTGCCAGCCCCTCCGGGACAGGGGACACCGGGGAGCTGTTTTTT. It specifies CASPSGTGDTGELFF.

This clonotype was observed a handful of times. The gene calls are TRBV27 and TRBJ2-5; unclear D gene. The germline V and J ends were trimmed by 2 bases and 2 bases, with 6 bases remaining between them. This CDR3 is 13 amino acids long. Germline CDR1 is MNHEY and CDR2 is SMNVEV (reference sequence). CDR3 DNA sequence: TGTGCCAGCAGTTTAATAGGGCAAGAGACCCAGTACTTC. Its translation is CASSLIGQETQYF.

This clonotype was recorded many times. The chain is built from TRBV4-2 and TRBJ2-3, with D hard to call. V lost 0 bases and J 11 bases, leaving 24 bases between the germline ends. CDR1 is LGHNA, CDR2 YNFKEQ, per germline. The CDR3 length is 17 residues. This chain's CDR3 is CASSQDYGSRLTRGQYF. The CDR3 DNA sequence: TGTGCCAGCAGCCAAGATTACGGCTCAAGACTCACACGAGGGCAGTATTTT.

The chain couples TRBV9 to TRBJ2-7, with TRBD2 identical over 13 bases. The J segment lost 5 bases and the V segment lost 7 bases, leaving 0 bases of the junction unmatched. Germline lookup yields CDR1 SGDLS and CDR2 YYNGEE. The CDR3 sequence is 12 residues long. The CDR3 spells CASGLAGDEQYF. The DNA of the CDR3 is TGTGCCAGCGGACTAGCGGGAGACGAGCAGTACTTC.

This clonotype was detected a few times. This CDR3 reads CASSEETGQETQYF. CDR3 DNA sequence: TGTGCCAGCAGTGAGGAGACAGGACAAGAGACCCAGTACTTC. V usage is TRBV2 and J usage is TRBJ2-5; D may be TRBD1 (6 bases). Trimming removed 3 bases from V and 2 bases from J, with 10 bases in between. CDR3 length: 14 residues. Germline V gives CDR1 SNHLY, CDR2 FYNNEI.

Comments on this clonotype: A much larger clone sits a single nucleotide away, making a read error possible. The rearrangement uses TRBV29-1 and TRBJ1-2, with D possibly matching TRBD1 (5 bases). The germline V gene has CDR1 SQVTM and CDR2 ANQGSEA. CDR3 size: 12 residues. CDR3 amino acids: CSVEVGGFGYAF. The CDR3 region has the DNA TGCAGCGTTGAAGTCGGGGGGTTTGGCTACGCCTTC.

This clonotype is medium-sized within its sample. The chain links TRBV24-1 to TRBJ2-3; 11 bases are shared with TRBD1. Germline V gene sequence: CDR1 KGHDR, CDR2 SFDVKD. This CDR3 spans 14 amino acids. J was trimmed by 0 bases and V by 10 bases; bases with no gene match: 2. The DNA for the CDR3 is TGTGCCACAGGACAGGGGGCCAGCACAGATACGCAGTATTTT. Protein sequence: CATGQGASTDTQYF.

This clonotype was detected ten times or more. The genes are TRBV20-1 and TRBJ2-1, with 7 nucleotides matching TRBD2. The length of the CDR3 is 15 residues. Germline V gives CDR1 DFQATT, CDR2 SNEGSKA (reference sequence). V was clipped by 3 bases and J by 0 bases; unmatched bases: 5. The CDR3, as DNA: TGCAGTGCTAGTAAACGCGGGAGCTCCTACAATGAGCAGTTCTTC. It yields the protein CSASKRGSSYNEQFF.

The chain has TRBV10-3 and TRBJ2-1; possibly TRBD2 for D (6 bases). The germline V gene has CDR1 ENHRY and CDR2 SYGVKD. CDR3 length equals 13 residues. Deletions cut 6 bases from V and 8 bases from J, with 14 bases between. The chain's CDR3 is CAISGERADEQFF. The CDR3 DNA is TGTGCCATCAGCGGGGAGCGGGCGGATGAGCAGTTCTTC.

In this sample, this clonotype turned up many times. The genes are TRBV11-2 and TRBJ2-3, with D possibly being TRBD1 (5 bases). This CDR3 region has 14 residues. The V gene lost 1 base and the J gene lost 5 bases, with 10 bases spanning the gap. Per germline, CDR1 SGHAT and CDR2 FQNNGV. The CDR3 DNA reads TGTGCCAGCAGCTTAGGTCTAGGGGAAGATACGCAGTATTTT. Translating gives CASSLGLGEDTQYF.